This is a list of T cell receptor beta chains from one sample in a study of cytomegalovirus exposure and HLA in healthy donors. The data were produced by immunoSEQ multiplex PCR, yet TCRdb's version contains in-frame clones alone and is incomplete. The sample has over 50,000 clones, about 81% seen once. Sequenced: PBMCs. Source of these receptors: a man aged 45-60 years in good health and CMV-seropositive. CDR3s include the opening cysteine and the closing phenylalanine or tryptophan. A D gene is named only where the DNA matches it firmly. The listing skips clone size in some rows; elsewhere it reads once, few, many or a size class.

DNA	CDR3	size	D	V	J
TGTGCCAGCAGCGGGACCCCGGGACAGGGAAGCGAGCAGTACTTC	CASSGTPGQGSEQYF	once	TRBD1	TRBV9	TRBJ2-7
TGCGCCAACCCCCTCGGAGTAGCGGGGCAAGAGACCCAGTACTTC	CANPLGVAGQETQYF	.	TRBD2	TRBV10-1	TRBJ2-5
TGTGCCAGCAGTGAAGCCGGGACAGGGGCCCCAGCCCTCCACTTT	CASSEAGTGAPALHF	.	TRBD1	TRBV2	TRBJ1-6
TGCAGCGTTGTCAAGGACAGGGGCTACAATGAGCAGTTCTTC	CSVVKDRGYNEQFF	.	TRBD1	TRBV29-1	TRBJ2-1
TGCAGCGTTAAGACAGTGAACACTGAAGCTTTCTTT	CSVKTVNTEAFF	.	.	TRBV29-1	TRBJ1-1
TGCGCCAGCAGCTTGGATTCGGGACAGGGGTATGGCTACACCTTC	CASSLDSGQGYGYTF	.	TRBD1	TRBV5-1	TRBJ1-2
TGTGCCTGGAGTGGTGGGGGAGGTTGGTACACTGAAGCTTTCTTT	CAWSGGGGWYTEAFF	once	.	TRBV30	TRBJ1-1
TGTGCCTGGAGCGCCAGGGCCTATGAGCAGTACTTC	CAWSARAYEQYF	.	.	TRBV30	TRBJ2-7
TGTGCCAGCTCACCATCTCCTGGCCAGGCTAATGAAAAACTGTTTTTT	CASSPSPGQANEKLFF	once	.	TRBV18	TRBJ1-4
TGTGCCAGCAGTTCATCGGGACAGCTGGGGTCCTACGAGCAGTACTTC	CASSSSGQLGSYEQYF	.	TRBD1	TRBV6-5	TRBJ2-7